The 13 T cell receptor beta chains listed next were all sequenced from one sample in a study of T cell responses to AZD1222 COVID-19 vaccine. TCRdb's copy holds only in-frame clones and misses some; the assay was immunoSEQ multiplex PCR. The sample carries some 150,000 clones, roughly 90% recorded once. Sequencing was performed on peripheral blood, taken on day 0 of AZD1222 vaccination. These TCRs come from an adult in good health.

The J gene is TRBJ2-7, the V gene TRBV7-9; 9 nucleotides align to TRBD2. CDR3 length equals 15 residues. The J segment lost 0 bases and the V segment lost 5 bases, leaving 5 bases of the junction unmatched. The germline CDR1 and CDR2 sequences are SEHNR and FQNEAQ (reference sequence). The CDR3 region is CASSLSGGGSYEQYF. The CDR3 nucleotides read TGTGCCAGCAGCCTTAGCGGGGGCGGCTCCTACGAGCAGTACTTC.

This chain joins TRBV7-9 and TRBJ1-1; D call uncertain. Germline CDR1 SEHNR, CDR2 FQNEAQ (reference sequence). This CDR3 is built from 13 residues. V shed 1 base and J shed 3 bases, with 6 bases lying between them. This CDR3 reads CASSLVTDTEAFF. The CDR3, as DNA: TGTGCCAGCAGCTTAGTCACGGACACTGAAGCTTTCTTT.

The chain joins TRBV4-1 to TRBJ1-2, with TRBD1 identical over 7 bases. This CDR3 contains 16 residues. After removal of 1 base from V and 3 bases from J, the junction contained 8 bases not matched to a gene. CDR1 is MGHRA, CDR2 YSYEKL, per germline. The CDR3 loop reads CASSQGGRDRDYGYTF. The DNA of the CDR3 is TGCGCCAGCAGCCAAGGTGGAAGGGACAGAGACTATGGCTACACCTTC.

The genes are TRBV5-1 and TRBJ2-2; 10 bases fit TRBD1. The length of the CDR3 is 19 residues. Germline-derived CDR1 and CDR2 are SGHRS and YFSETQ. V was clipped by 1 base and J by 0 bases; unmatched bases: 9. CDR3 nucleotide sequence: TGCGCCAGCAGCTTGCGGGACAGGGGATCGTACGCGAACACCGGGGAGCTGTTTTTT. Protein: CASSLRDRGSYANTGELFF. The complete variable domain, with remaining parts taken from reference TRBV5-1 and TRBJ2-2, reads KAGVTQTPRYLIKTRGQQVTLSCSPISGHRSVSWYQQTPGQGLQFLFEYFSETQRNKGNFPGRFSGRQFSNSRSEMNVSTLELGDSALYLCASSLRDRGSYANTGELFFGEGSRLTVL.

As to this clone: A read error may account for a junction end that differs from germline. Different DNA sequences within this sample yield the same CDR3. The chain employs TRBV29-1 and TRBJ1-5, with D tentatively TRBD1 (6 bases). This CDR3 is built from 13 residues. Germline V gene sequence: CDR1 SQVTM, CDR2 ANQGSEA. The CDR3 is CSVGVGQNQPQHF. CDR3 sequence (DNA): TGCAGCGTTGGAGTAGGACAGAATCAACCCCAGCATTTT.

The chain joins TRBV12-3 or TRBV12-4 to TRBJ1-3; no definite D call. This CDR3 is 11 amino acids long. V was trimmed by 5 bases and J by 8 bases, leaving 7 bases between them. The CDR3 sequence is CASSQQDTIYF. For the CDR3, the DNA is TGTGCCAGCAGTCAACAAGACACCATATATTTT.

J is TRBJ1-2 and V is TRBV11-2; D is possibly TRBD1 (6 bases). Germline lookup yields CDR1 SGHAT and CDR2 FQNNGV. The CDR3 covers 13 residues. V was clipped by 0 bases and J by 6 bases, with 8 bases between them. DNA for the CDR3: TGTGCCAGCAGCTTAGACAGGGGTGATGGCTACACCTTC. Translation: CASSLDRGDGYTF.

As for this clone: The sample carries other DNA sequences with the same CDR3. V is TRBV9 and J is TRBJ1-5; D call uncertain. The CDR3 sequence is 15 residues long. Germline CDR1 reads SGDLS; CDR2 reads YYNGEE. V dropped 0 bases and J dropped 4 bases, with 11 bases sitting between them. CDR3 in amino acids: CASSVDGRTNQPQHF. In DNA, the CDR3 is TGTGCCAGCAGCGTAGATGGGCGGACGAATCAGCCCCAGCATTTT.

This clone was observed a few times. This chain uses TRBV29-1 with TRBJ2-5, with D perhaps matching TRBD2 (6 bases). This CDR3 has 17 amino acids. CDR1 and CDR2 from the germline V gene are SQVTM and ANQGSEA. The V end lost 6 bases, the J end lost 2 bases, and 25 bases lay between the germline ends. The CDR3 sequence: CSVPLGDWTGTQETQYF. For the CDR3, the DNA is TGCAGCGTCCCCCTAGGGGACTGGACGGGAACACAAGAGACCCAGTACTTC.

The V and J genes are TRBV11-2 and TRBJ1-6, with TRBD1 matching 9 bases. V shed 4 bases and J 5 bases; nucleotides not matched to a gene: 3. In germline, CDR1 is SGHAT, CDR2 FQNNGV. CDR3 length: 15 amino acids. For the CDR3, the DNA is TGTGCCAGCAGCTCTACAGGGGGCAATAATTCACCCCTCCACTTT. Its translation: CASSSTGGNNSPLHF.

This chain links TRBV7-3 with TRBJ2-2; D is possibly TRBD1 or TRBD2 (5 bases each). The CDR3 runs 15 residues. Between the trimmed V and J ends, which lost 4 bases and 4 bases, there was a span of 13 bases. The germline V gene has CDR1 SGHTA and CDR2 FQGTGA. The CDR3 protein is CASSSRGRGTGELFF. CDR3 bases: TGTGCCAGCAGCTCTCGGGGCCGCGGCACCGGGGAGCTGTTTTTT.

The CDR3, as DNA: TGTGCCAGCCTCGGACAGAGAATTTTGAACACTGAAGCTTTCTTT. As protein: CASLGQRILNTEAFF. This chain uses TRBV28 with TRBJ1-1; maybe TRBD1 (6 bases). Germline CDR1 and CDR2: MDHEN and SYDVKM. CDR3 length: 15 residues. Trimming took off 8 bases at V and 0 bases at J, with 16 bases between the two ends.

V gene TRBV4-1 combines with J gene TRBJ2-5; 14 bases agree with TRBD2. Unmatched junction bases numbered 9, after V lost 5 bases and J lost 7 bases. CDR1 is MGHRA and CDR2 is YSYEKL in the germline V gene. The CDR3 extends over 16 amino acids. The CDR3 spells CASSSGLAGVGGTQYF. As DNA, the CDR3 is TGCGCCAGCAGCTCGGGACTAGCGGGAGTGGGGGGGACCCAGTACTTC.